This is a list of T cell receptor beta chains from one sample in a study of blood T cell repertoires in COVID-19. Sequencing used immunoSEQ multiplex PCR; TCRdb keeps in-frame clones, though not all of them. The data show about 100,000 clones, about 86% seen once. Sequenced input: PBMCs or T cells enriched from blood (not recorded which). The origin of the receptors is a woman between 45 and 60 years old who had recovered from COVID-19. Both conserved end residues are part of each CDR3. A D gene is named only where the DNA matches it firmly. Rows give clone size only sometimes, using once, few, many, or a class for an expanded clone.

NA,TRBD2,TRBJ2-5,TRBV9,TGTGCCAGCAGCCCTGGGACTAGCGGGGGGGCGTTAGAGACCCAGTACTTC,CASSPGTSGGALETQYF
NA,TRBD2,TRBJ2-3,TRBV14,TGTGCCAGCAGCCAAGCGTTTAGCGGGAGGTATTTT,CASSQAFSGRYF
NA,TRBD1,TRBJ1-1,TRBV7-6,TGTGCCAGCAGCTTGCTAGGACAGGGGAATACTGAAGCTTTCTTT,CASSLLGQGNTEAFF
NA,NA,TRBJ1-1,TRBV30,TGTGCCTGGAGGACTGTGACTGAAGCTTTCTTT,CAWRTVTEAFF
NA,NA,TRBJ1-1,TRBV28,TGTGCCAGCAGTTTCGAGCTGAACACTGAAGCTTTCTTT,CASSFELNTEAFF
NA,NA,TRBJ2-7,TRBV4-1,TGCGCCAGCAGCCGCATCCCCAGGGCCTACGAGCAGTACTTC,CASSRIPRAYEQYF
NA,NA,TRBJ1-5,TRBV6-1,TGTGCCAGCAGTGAACTTACAGGGCAGCCCCAGCATTTT,CASSELTGQPQHF
once,TRBD1,TRBJ1-1,TRBV5-1,TGCGCCAGCAGACAGGGGGCAAGGTGGACTGAAGCTTTCTTT,CASRQGARWTEAFF
few,TRBD2,TRBJ2-7,TRBV3-1/TRBV3-2,TGTGCCAGCAGCCGACTAGCGGGAGGGGAGCAGTACTTC,CASSRLAGGEQYF
few,NA,TRBJ1-1,TRBV10-3,TGTGCCATCAGTGAATCTTCGGGGGTGGACACTGAAGCTTTCTTT,CAISESSGVDTEAFF
once,NA,TRBJ2-2,TRBV14,TGTGCCAGCAGCAGACTTAACACCGGGGAGCTGTTTTTT,CASSRLNTGELFF